Listed below are T cell receptor beta chains from one sample, sequenced in a study of shared clonotypes between healthy human individuals. Measured with immunoSEQ multiplex PCR; TCRdb has only the in-frame clones, and not every one. The table includes about 2.4 million clones, approximately 93% detected once. The source material was naive CD4+ T cells from PBMCs. The receptors come from a man aged 18 to 30 in good health. Some clones in this sample may be carry-over from other donors' samples. The CDR3 runs from the conserved cysteine through the conserved F or W. The D gene is left open where the match is weak. For some rows the clone size is stated as once, few or many, or as a class when expanded; others skip it.

TRBJ2-1	TRBD2	.	TRBV11-2	TGTGCCAGCAGCGTATACGGCGGGGGGGAACCGGGACGGCGGAATGAGCAGTTCTTC	CASSVYGGGEPGRRNEQFF
TRBJ2-7	TRBD1	.	TRBV27	TGTGCCAGCAGTTTACTGAGACAGGGGGCAGTTTACGAGCAGTACTTC	CASSLLRQGAVYEQYF
TRBJ1-2	.	.	TRBV5-1	TGCGCCAGCAGTGGTGTGTCGTACTATGGCTACACCTTC	CASSGVSYYGYTF
TRBJ1-3	.	once	TRBV9	TGTGCCAGCAGCCCCTCTTCGTTGGGTGGAAACACCATATATTTT	CASSPSSLGGNTIYF
TRBJ2-7	.	.	TRBV6-1	TGTGCCAGCATACCATCTAGGAAAGACTACGAGCAGTACTTC	CASIPSRKDYEQYF
TRBJ1-1	.	once	TRBV19	TGTGCCAGTAGTGGGGGGACTGAAGCTTTCTTT	CASSGGTEAFF
TRBJ2-3	TRBD2	.	TRBV4-1	TGCGCCAGCAGCCAGATTAGCGGGACTTCTACGCAGTATTTT	CASSQISGTSTQYF
TRBJ1-1	.	.	TRBV28	TGTGCCAGCAGTGGCCGGGTGAACACTGAAGCTTTCTTT	CASSGRVNTEAFF
TRBJ1-6	TRBD1	.	TRBV4-1	TGCGCCAGCAGCCCAACAGGGGCTAGCTCCTATAATTCACCCCTCCACTTT	CASSPTGASSYNSPLHF
TRBJ1-5	.	.	TRBV6-5	TGTGCCAGCAGTTGGGGCCGAGGTACTCAGCCCCAGCATTTT	CASSWGRGTQPQHF
TRBJ2-5	.	.	TRBV6-5	TGTGCCAGCAGTTACTCTATGAGTGAGACCCAGTACTTC	CASSYSMSETQYF
TRBJ2-7	.	.	TRBV18	TGTGCCAGCTCACCAGGAAGGGAGCAGTACTTC	CASSPGREQYF
TRBJ1-1	.	.	TRBV27	TGTGCCAGCAGTACCCCTCAGAACACTGAAGCTTTCTTT	CASSTPQNTEAFF
TRBJ1-5	TRBD1	once	TRBV28	TGTGCCAGCAGTTTATTGTCGCTGGGCAGGGGGTTCAGCAATCAGCCCCAGCATTTT	CASSLLSLGRGFSNQPQHF
TRBJ2-2	.	.	TRBV7-3	TGTGCCAGCAGCCCCGAACCGGGAACCGGGGAGCTGTTTTTT	CASSPEPGTGELFF
TRBJ2-1	.	once	TRBV5-1	TGCGCCAGCAGCGGGGGGCTAGCGGCTAATGAGCAGTTCTTC	CASSGGLAANEQFF
TRBJ2-5	TRBD2	.	TRBV4-1	TGCGCCAGCAGCCAGTTACTAGCGGGAGTTTCCTGGGAGACCCAGTACTTC	CASSQLLAGVSWETQYF
TRBJ2-5	.	.	TRBV10-3	TGTGCCTCCCAGGGGGGCCCACAAGAGACCCAGTACTTC	CASQGGPQETQYF
TRBJ1-5	.	.	TRBV19	TGTGCCAGTAGTATAGGAGAAATTCGGCAGCCCCAGCATTTT	CASSIGEIRQPQHF
TRBJ1-2	TRBD1	.	TRBV28	TGTGCCAGCAGTTCCGCCGGACAGGGTAACTATGGCTACACCTTC	CASSSAGQGNYGYTF
TRBJ1-4	.	.	TRBV5-1	TGCGCCAGCAGCCCCTCCGGGACAACTAATGAAAAACTGTTTTTT	CASSPSGTTNEKLFF
TRBJ1-2	.	.	TRBV5-1	TGCGCCAGCAGCTTGGATCGGTCGGGCAGTCGAGGCTACACCTTC	CASSLDRSGSRGYTF
TRBJ1-2	TRBD1	.	TRBV4-2	TGTGCCAGCAGCCGGGACAGGGGGATCCTCTATGGCTACACCTTC	CASSRDRGILYGYTF
TRBJ1-2	.	.	TRBV28	TGTGCCAGCAGTTTCAGGGAGGCGGAGCGTGGCTACACCTTC	CASSFREAERGYTF